Below, 2 T cell receptor beta chains from the same sample are listed, as sequenced in a study of vaccination and CD4 T cells after COVID-19. An Oncomine TCR Beta short-read assay was used to sequence the DNA from cultured CD4+ T cells. One entry per CDR3 protein, called by TCRdb with MiXCR from the PCR reads. The data show some 7,000 distinct CDR3 sequences, with 30% to 40% seen just once and 29% held by the top ten. Treatment: approximately 10-day PBMC culture with coronavirus spike peptide pools or control peptides (ViraFEST assay). The unexposed donor's CD4+ T cells were collected before the COVID-19 pandemic (2011-2018). For these receptors, no antigen is known. Material for sequencing was CD4+ T cells from blood, cultured in vitro. Receptors were obtained from a human donor in good health.

This clonotype came up a few times. The chain joins TRBV6-1 to TRBJ1-6; D is possibly TRBD1 (6 bases). Germline V gene lookup returns CDR1 MNHNS and CDR2 SASEGT. With 6 bases removed from V and 2 bases from J, the gap between germline ends came to 8 bases. CDR3 length equals 14 residues. The CDR3 DNA reads TGTGCCAGCAGGGACAGTACCTATAATTCACCCCTCCACTTT. This encodes CASRDSTYNSPLHF.

This chain links TRBV6-2 or TRBV6-3 with TRBJ2-3; TRBD2 agrees at 14 bases. This CDR3 is 17 amino acids long. V was clipped by 0 bases and J by 5 bases; unmatched bases: 4. In germline, CDR1 is MNHEY, CDR2 SVGEGT. The CDR3 nucleotides are TGTGCCAGCAGTTACTCCGGGACTAGCGGGGGTTTAGATACGCAGTATTTT. Amino acid sequence: CASSYSGTSGGLDTQYF.